The rows below give T cell receptor beta chains drawn from one sample of a study of cytomegalovirus exposure and HLA in healthy donors. The assay was immunoSEQ multiplex PCR, and TCRdb's table has in-frame clones only and misses some. The repertoire holds roughly 92,000 clones, over 70% seen once, with roughly 25% in the top ten. Sequencing used PBMCs. The receptors shown here come from a woman in her forties or fifties in good health and CMV-seropositive. The CDR3 runs from the conserved cysteine through the conserved F or W. Fields, in order: J gene, D gene, clone size, V gene, CDR3 protein, CDR3 DNA. A D gene is named only where the DNA matches it firmly. The size of a clone is reported for some rows only, either as once, few or many, or as a class for expanded clones.

>TRBJ2-1|TRBD2|.|TRBV5-1
CASRLAGENEQFF
TGCGCCAGCAGACTAGCGGGAGAAAATGAGCAGTTCTTC
>TRBJ1-4|TRBD1|.|TRBV19
CASSTRDSANEKLFF
TGTGCCAGTAGTACGAGGGACAGCGCTAATGAAAAACTGTTTTTT
>TRBJ1-3|TRBD1|.|TRBV5-1
CASSWAPGQGNTIYF
TGCGCCAGCAGCTGGGCCCCGGGACAGGGGAACACCATATATTTT
>TRBJ2-5|TRBD2|.|TRBV19
CASRSSGGETQYF
TGTGCCAGTAGGTCTAGCGGGGGGGAGACCCAGTACTTC
>TRBJ2-5|.|.|TRBV7-2
CASSRGGETQYF
TGTGCCAGCAGCCGGGGAGGAGAGACCCAGTACTTC
>TRBJ1-1|.|few|TRBV2
CARGRRDTEAFF
TGTGCCCGTGGACGGCGGGACACTGAAGCTTTCTTT
>TRBJ2-2|.|.|TRBV5-1
CASKEGATTGELFF
TGCGCCAGCAAGGAGGGGGCGACAACCGGGGAGCTGTTTTTT
>TRBJ2-2|TRBD2|.|TRBV5-4
CASSFRLAGYTGELFF
TGTGCCAGCAGCTTTCGACTAGCGGGTTACACCGGGGAGCTGTTTTTT
>TRBJ2-7|TRBD1|.|TRBV6-1
CASSDPDRGPLSYEQYF
TGTGCCAGCAGTGACCCCGACAGGGGGCCGCTCTCCTACGAGCAGTACTTC
>TRBJ1-4|.|.|TRBV7-3
CASSSGPNEKLFF
TGTGCCAGCAGCTCAGGGCCTAATGAAAAACTGTTTTTT
>TRBJ1-2|TRBD1|.|TRBV5-1
CASSSQGAIFGYTF
TGCGCCAGCAGCTCTCAGGGGGCTATTTTCGGCTACACCTTC
>TRBJ2-1|TRBD2|few|TRBV9
CASSVGTRAYNEQFF
TGTGCCAGCAGCGTAGGGACTAGAGCCTACAATGAGCAGTTCTTC
>TRBJ2-1|TRBD2|.|TRBV6-5
CASSLAGAPYNEQFF
TGTGCCAGCAGCCTAGCGGGAGCCCCCTACAATGAGCAGTTCTTC
>TRBJ2-4|TRBD1|few|TRBV11-2
CASSSTGTAKNIQYF
TGTGCCAGCAGCTCAACCGGGACAGCTAAAAACATTCAGTACTTC
>TRBJ2-1|.|.|TRBV5-1
CASSLAKTGEQFF
TGCGCCAGCAGCTTGGCCAAAACAGGTGAGCAGTTCTTC
>TRBJ1-2|.|.|TRBV6-6
CASSYPPTGDYGYTF
TGTGCCAGCAGTTACCCCCCAACAGGTGACTATGGCTACACCTTC
>TRBJ2-2|.|.|TRBV5-1
CASRGARDTGELFF
TGCGCCAGCAGGGGGGCCAGGGACACCGGGGAGCTGTTTTTT
>TRBJ1-2|.|.|TRBV15
CATSRDVVPPHYGYTF
TGTGCCACCAGCAGAGATGTAGTACCTCCCCACTATGGCTACACCTTC
>TRBJ2-5|TRBD1|.|TRBV5-1
CASSDGQGASETQYF
TGCGCCAGCAGCGATGGACAGGGGGCATCGGAGACCCAGTACTTC
>TRBJ1-5|TRBD1|.|TRBV10-2
CASSAGTGEWQPQHF
TGCGCCAGCAGTGCCGGAACAGGGGAATGGCAGCCCCAGCATTTT
>TRBJ2-1|.|.|TRBV23-1
CASSQSRGRVSYNEQFF
TGCGCCAGCAGTCAATCTCGAGGGCGGGTTTCCTACAATGAGCAGTTCTTC
>TRBJ1-2|.|.|TRBV10-3
CAISESGASYGYTF
TGTGCCATCAGTGAGTCGGGCGCGAGCTATGGCTACACCTTC
>TRBJ2-3|TRBD1|.|TRBV4-1
CASTPSGTGRDTQYF
TGCGCCAGCACCCCTTCCGGGACAGGGAGGGATACGCAGTATTTT
>TRBJ2-3|.|.|TRBV7-9
CASSPGTDTQYF
TGTGCCAGCAGCCCGGGCACAGATACGCAGTATTTT
>TRBJ2-7|TRBD1|.|TRBV11-2
CASSLGGTGGDGEQYF
TGTGCCAGCAGCTTAGGTGGGACAGGGGGGGACGGCGAGCAGTACTTC
>TRBJ2-5|TRBD2|once|TRBV29-1
CSVVRLAGETQYF
TGCAGCGTTGTAAGGCTAGCGGGAGAGACCCAGTACTTC
>TRBJ2-1|.|.|TRBV11-3
CASSPGWPNEQFF
TGTGCCAGCAGCCCCGGGTGGCCCAATGAGCAGTTCTTC
>TRBJ2-5|.|once|TRBV18
CASSPGGAETQYF
TGTGCCAGCTCACCGGGGGGTGCAGAGACCCAGTACTTC
>TRBJ1-2|TRBD1|.|TRBV6-5
CASSTGDRLNGYTF
TGTGCCAGCAGTACTGGGGACAGACTTAATGGCTACACCTTC
>TRBJ1-2|.|.|TRBV7-6
CASSLADIGTGYTF
TGTGCCAGCAGCTTAGCGGACATTGGTACGGGCTACACCTTC